The 18 T cell receptor beta chains below were found in one sample sequenced in a study of shared clonotypes between healthy human individuals. Profiling relied on immunoSEQ multiplex PCR, and the TCRdb table lists in-frame clones only, not all of them. Seen here are around 510,000 clones, about 96% observed once, and the top ten hold around 0.067%. Sample: naive CD4+ T cells sorted from blood. Indicated subset: CD45RA+ positively selected. The receptors stem from a woman under 40 in good health.

The chain carries TRBV27 and TRBJ1-1, with D unresolved. The V end lost 3 bases, the J end lost 8 bases, and 13 bases lay between the germline ends. Germline V lookup: CDR1 MNHEY, CDR2 SMNVEV (reference sequence). The CDR3 is 13 amino acids. CDR3 in amino acids: CASSLARPGEAFF. The CDR3 DNA reads as TGTGCCAGCAGTTTGGCCAGACCCGGGGAAGCTTTCTTT.

This rearrangement joins TRBV28 to TRBJ1-2; TRBD1 aligns across 8 bases. With V trimmed by 9 bases and J by 2 bases, 26 bases remained unmatched. The germline V gene has CDR1 MDHEN and CDR2 SYDVKM. The CDR3 is 20 residues long. The CDR3 protein is CASIPGQGALSGFGNYGYTF. The CDR3 DNA is TGTGCCAGTATACCGGGCCAGGGGGCGCTTTCAGGTTTTGGAAACTATGGCTACACCTTC.

This clone was recorded only once. The chain recombines TRBV11-3 with TRBJ1-3; D gene uncertain. V was cut by 2 bases and J by 2 bases, with 4 bases left in between. CDR1 and CDR2 from the germline V gene are SGHNT and YENEEA. This CDR3 spans 13 amino acids. The CDR3 sequence: CASSLKPGNTIYF. The CDR3 DNA follows: TGTGCCAGCAGCTTAAAACCTGGAAACACCATATATTTT.

The chain carries TRBV6-5 and TRBJ2-7; a possible D gene is TRBD1 (6 bases). V was cut by 0 bases and J by 0 bases, with 12 bases left in between. Germline CDR1 reads MNHEY; CDR2 reads SVGAGI. This CDR3 has 16 amino acids. Here the CDR3 reads CASSYSGHIVSYEQYF. CDR3 DNA sequence: TGTGCCAGCAGTTACTCGGGACATATTGTCTCCTACGAGCAGTACTTC.

The chain employs TRBV11-1 and TRBJ2-2; 12 bases agree with TRBD2. Germline lookup yields CDR1 SGHAT and CDR2 FQDESV (reference sequence). This CDR3 has 19 residues. V was pared by 5 bases and J by 2 bases, with 12 bases of the junction left unmatched. CDR3: CASSPGDLAGGRNTGELFF. The CDR3 coding sequence is TGTGCCAGCAGCCCCGGGGATCTAGCGGGAGGGCGCAACACCGGGGAGCTGTTTTTT.

This sequence joins TRBV7-6 and TRBJ2-3; 9 nucleotides line up with TRBD2. The germline CDR1 and CDR2 sequences are SGHVS and FNYEAQ. This CDR3 contains 17 residues. V shed 6 bases and J 2 bases; nucleotides not matched to a gene: 12. The CDR3 spells CASSYGRLAGITDTQYF. As DNA, the CDR3 is TGTGCCAGCAGTTACGGGAGGCTAGCGGGAATCACAGATACGCAGTATTTT.

CDR3 residues: CASSSTTTNTGELFF. The CDR3 DNA follows: TGTGCCAGCAGCTCCACAACAACGAACACCGGGGAGCTGTTTTTT. V gene TRBV6-6 combines with J gene TRBJ2-2; D gene unclear. The germline gives CDR1 MNHNY, CDR2 SVGAGI (reference sequence). V shed 6 bases and J shed 0 bases, with 11 bases lying between them. The CDR3 length is 15 residues.

This clone was seen only a few times. The chain joins TRBV4-1 to TRBJ1-3; D may be TRBD1 (5 bases). The CDR3 length is 16 residues. Trimming removed 4 bases from V and 2 bases from J, with 15 bases in between. Germline V lookup: CDR1 MGHRA, CDR2 YSYEKL. Here the CDR3 reads CASSRIGAQAGNTIYF. The CDR3 DNA follows: TGCGCCAGCAGCCGTATTGGGGCACAGGCTGGAAACACCATATATTTT.

The V and J genes are TRBV5-6 and TRBJ2-1; 14 bases are shared with TRBD2. V trimming: 7 bases; J trimming: 5 bases; junction bases outside the gene matches: 2. This CDR3 is built from 14 residues. Germline values: CDR1 SGHDT, CDR2 YYEEEE. CDR3 protein: CASGGLAGDNEQFF. The CDR3 coding sequence is TGTGCCAGCGGGGGACTAGCGGGAGACAATGAGCAGTTCTTC.

This rearrangement joins TRBV2 to TRBJ1-2; possibly TRBD1 for D (6 bases). Germline loops: CDR1 SNHLY, CDR2 FYNNEI. The CDR3 consists of 14 residues. V gave up 6 bases and J gave up 4 bases, with 15 bases separating them. CDR3: CASSENRDVYGYTF. The CDR3 nucleotides read TGTGCCAGCAGCGAGAACAGGGACGTCTATGGCTACACCTTC.

The rearrangement links TRBV18 to TRBJ2-7; D might be TRBD1 or TRBD2, each matching 5 bases. The CDR3 covers 14 residues. Germline V gives CDR1 KGHSH, CDR2 LQKENI. V dropped 4 bases and J dropped 2 bases, with 12 bases sitting between them. The CDR3 here is CASSHRDGTYEQYF. CDR3 DNA sequence: TGTGCCAGCTCACATAGGGACGGTACCTACGAGCAGTACTTC.

The V call is TRBV28, the J call TRBJ2-3, with D maybe TRBD1 (7 bases). The CDR3 runs 14 residues. Trimming took off 5 bases at V and 1 base at J, with 10 bases between the two ends. Germline CDR1 and CDR2: MDHEN and SYDVKM. CDR3 amino acids: CASSGGTGTDTQYF. CDR3 bases: TGTGCCAGCAGTGGAGGGACAGGCACAGATACGCAGTATTTT.

The genes are TRBV18 and TRBJ1-5; 7 positions agree with TRBD1. The CDR3 runs to 14 residues. Per the germline V gene, CDR1 is KGHSH and CDR2 is LQKENI. With V trimmed by 2 bases and J by 4 bases, 2 bases remained unmatched. CDR3 residues: CASSPGQVNQPQHF. The CDR3 DNA reads TGTGCCAGCTCACCAGGACAGGTAAATCAGCCCCAGCATTTT.

The chain couples TRBV5-1 to TRBJ2-3; D is perhaps TRBD1 (5 bases). The V gene's germline CDR1 is SGHRS and CDR2 YFSETQ. Trimming pared 4 bases from V and 2 bases from J, leaving 14 bases between. This CDR3 has 15 residues. The CDR3 reads CASSLWGGNTDTQYF. CDR3 sequence (DNA): TGCGCCAGCAGCCTGTGGGGCGGAAACACAGATACGCAGTATTTT.

The rearrangement joins TRBV6-1 to TRBJ2-2; maybe TRBD2 (6 bases). V shed 8 bases and J shed 3 bases, with 16 bases lying between them. The V gene's germline CDR1 is MNHNS and CDR2 SASEGT. The CDR3 is 15 residues long. CDR3 in DNA: TGTGCCAGCGTTAGAAACACGGGGGACACCGGGGAGCTGTTTTTT. Residues: CASVRNTGDTGELFF.

This chain uses TRBV2 with TRBJ1-1, with D unclear. Germline values: CDR1 SNHLY, CDR2 FYNNEI. This CDR3 has 14 amino acids. The V and J ends lost 4 bases and 0 bases respectively, with 9 bases between them. The CDR3 loop is CASSGSSLNTEAFF. CDR3 DNA: TGTGCCAGCAGTGGCTCGTCCTTGAACACTGAAGCTTTCTTT.

The chain carries TRBV2 and TRBJ2-1; 11 nucleotides agree with TRBD2. CDR1 and CDR2 (germline): SNHLY, FYNNEI. This CDR3 has 15 residues. Unmatched junction bases numbered 4, after V lost 6 bases and J lost 3 bases. In nucleotides, the CDR3 is TGTGCCAGCAGCTACACTAGCGGGAGCTACAATGAGCAGTTCTTC. It yields the protein CASSYTSGSYNEQFF. Looking up the rest from reference TRBV2 and TRBJ2-1 gives the full variable domain: EPEVTQTPSHQVTQMGQEVILRCVPISNHLYFYWYRQILGQKVEFLVSFYNNEISEKSEIFDDQFSVERPDGSNFTLKIRSTKLEDSAMYFCASSYTSGSYNEQFFGPGTRLTVL.

The chain links TRBV27 to TRBJ2-7; TRBD2 aligns across 13 bases. V trimming: 4 bases; J trimming: 1 base; junction bases outside the gene matches: 4. This CDR3 spans 16 amino acids. In germline, CDR1 is MNHEY, CDR2 SMNVEV (reference sequence). The CDR3 region has the DNA TGTGCCAGCAGTTCCCCGACTAGCGGGAGGTCCTACGAGCAGTACTTC. It specifies CASSSPTSGRSYEQYF.